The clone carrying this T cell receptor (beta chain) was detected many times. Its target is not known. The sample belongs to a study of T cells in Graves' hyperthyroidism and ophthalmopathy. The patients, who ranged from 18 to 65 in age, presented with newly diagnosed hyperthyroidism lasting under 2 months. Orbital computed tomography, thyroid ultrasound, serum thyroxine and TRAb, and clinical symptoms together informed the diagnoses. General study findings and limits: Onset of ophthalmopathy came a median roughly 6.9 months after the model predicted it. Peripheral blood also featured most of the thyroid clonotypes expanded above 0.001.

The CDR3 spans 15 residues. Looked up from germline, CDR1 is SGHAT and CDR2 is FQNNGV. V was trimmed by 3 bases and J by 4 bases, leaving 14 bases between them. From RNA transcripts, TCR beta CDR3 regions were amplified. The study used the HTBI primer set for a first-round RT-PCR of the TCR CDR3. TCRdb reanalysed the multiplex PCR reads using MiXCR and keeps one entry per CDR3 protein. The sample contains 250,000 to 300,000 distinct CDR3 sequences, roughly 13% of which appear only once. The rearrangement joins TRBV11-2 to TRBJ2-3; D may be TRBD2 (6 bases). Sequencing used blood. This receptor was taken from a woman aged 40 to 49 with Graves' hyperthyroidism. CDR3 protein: CASSFSVTGADTQYF. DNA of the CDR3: TGTGCCAGCAGCTTCAGCGTCACGGGGGCAGATACGCAGTATTTT.